Listed below are T cell receptor beta chains from one sample, sequenced in a study of human versus mouse CDR3 diversity and MHC coevolution. The protocol was immunoSEQ multiplex PCR, while the TCRdb copy is restricted to in-frame clones and leaves out a portion. The sample has about 83,000 clones, roughly 92% seen once. Sequences were obtained from naive CD4+ T cells from blood. These receptors came from a person aged 30 to 69 in good health. Both conserved end residues are trimmed from each CDR3.

>TRBV19|TRBJ2-1
ASSRGLAGVNEQF
>TRBV28|TRBJ2-7
ASSQGYYEQY
>TRBV7-9|TRBJ2-1
ASSSPYNEQF
>TRBV7-9|TRBJ1-4
ASSSNLGGWTNEKLF
>TRBV2|TRBJ2-7
ASSIETGGSYEQY
>TRBV29-1|TRBJ2-5
SVGLLLQETQY
>TRBV6-6|TRBJ2-7
ASSYVPEAYEQY
>TRBV19|TRBJ1-1
ASSTGGRGNTEAF
>TRBV19|TRBJ2-1
ASRPGLAGGPIHEQF
>TRBV28|TRBJ1-2
ASSSQTGGYT
>TRBV6-5|TRBJ2-2
ASSLLATGELF
>TRBV5-1|TRBJ2-1
ASRQSPSYNEQF
>TRBV7-8|TRBJ2-6
ASSPPGRISGANVLT
>TRBV18|TRBJ2-3
ASSPRLLSGTTDTQY
>TRBV7-3|TRBJ2-1
ASSSGLAGDEQF
>TRBV2|TRBJ1-5
ASSGGQPQH
>TRBV4-2|TRBJ2-2
ASSQEPSGASNTGELF
>TRBV5-1|TRBJ2-3
ASSSDPSGTTDTQY
>TRBV6-1|TRBJ1-5
ASRWGQGHNQPQH
>TRBV5-6|TRBJ1-1
ASSSTGTDTEAF
>TRBV6-5|TRBJ2-2
ASSSAGGRTGELF
>TRBV6-5|TRBJ2-3
ASSTRGAQY
>TRBV5-1|TRBJ2-1
ASSPLSYNEQF
>TRBV9|TRBJ2-5
ASSAAQGAGSTQY
>TRBV10-3|TRBJ1-4
AVSSTGLGEKLF
>TRBV5-1|TRBJ2-3
ASSLGRETSTDTQY
>TRBV15|TRBJ2-3
ATSTRTGRTFATQY
>TRBV10-2|TRBJ1-5
ASSDGGQMSNQPQH
>TRBV19|TRBJ1-1
ASKGSALNTEAF
>TRBV7-8|TRBJ2-7
ASSLEGGSYEQY
>TRBV19|TRBJ2-7
ASSAQFSYEQY
>TRBV5-1|TRBJ2-5
ASRPGTAGETQY
>TRBV6-1|TRBJ2-5
ASSEVESGKQY
>TRBV28|TRBJ2-7
ASSRYGGVETYEQY
>TRBV19|TRBJ2-1
ASNPGTGGNEQF
>TRBV30|TRBJ1-1
AWSTGVPTEAF
>TRBV7-8|TRBJ2-7
ASSELGVRGQYEQY
>TRBV6-1|TRBJ1-3
ASTGAASTGNTIY
>TRBV10-3|TRBJ1-2
AIQDRPNYGYT
>TRBV30|TRBJ2-7
AWSPLGNEQY
>TRBV6-5|TRBJ2-1
ASSEAVNEQF
>TRBV5-4|TRBJ2-3
ASSFATFRGTDTQY
>TRBV7-9|TRBJ2-2
ATDRGNTGELF
>TRBV14|TRBJ1-4
ASSQSGEGEKLF
>TRBV5-1|TRBJ2-5
ASSGTSMETQY
>TRBV7-8|NA
ASSRDRHEAYEQY
>TRBV6-1|TRBJ1-1
ASRGLVVGTEAF
>TRBV7-7|TRBJ2-2
ASSLLAGGNTGELF
>TRBV2|TRBJ2-7
ASRDRVNSYEQY
>TRBV12-5|TRBJ2-2
ASGLALTGNTGELF